This T cell receptor (beta chain) was sequenced for a study of Graves' ophthalmopathy and Graves' hyperthyroidism. RNA served as the template for amplifying TCR beta CDR3 regions. First-round RT-PCR employed HTBI primers, with a second-round multiplex PCR after it. TCRdb re-called the multiplex PCR reads through MiXCR, storing one row per CDR3 protein. This table has roughly 410,000 distinct CDR3 sequences, roughly 15% appearing once. The V gene's germline CDR1 is MNHNS and CDR2 SASEGT. Trimming removed 7 bases at V and 1 base at J, with 1 base between. The CDR3 contains 11 residues. This clonotype has a count of ten or more.

Sequences were obtained from peripheral blood. The rearrangement joins TRBV6-1 to TRBJ2-2; D remains unclear. The origin of this receptor is a woman under 30 with stable Graves' hyperthyroidism. The CDR3 protein is CASKNTGELFF. Written as DNA, the CDR3 is TGTGCCAGCAAGAACACCGGGGAGCTGTTTTTT.